Listed below are T cell receptor beta chains from one sample, sequenced in a study of cytomegalovirus exposure and HLA in healthy donors. Assay used: immunoSEQ multiplex PCR; TCRdb lists only in-frame clones, some missing. Among some 120,000 clones, 75% to 85% were seen once, and the ten largest hold 1%. What was sequenced was PBMCs. The receptors shown here come from a man aged 40-49 years in good health and CMV-seronegative. Both conserved end residues are part of each CDR3. The order of the fields is clone size, D gene, J gene, V gene, CDR3 protein, CDR3 DNA. D genes are given only for firm matches. Where a row states a size, it is once, few, many or the class of an expanded clone; other rows omit it.

size: -
D: TRBD2
J: TRBJ2-7
V: TRBV7-2
CDR3: CASSPPGAGGRAKYF
DNA: TGTGCCAGCAGCCCCCCGGGGGCGGGGGGCCGAGCTAAGTACTTC

size: -
D: -
J: TRBJ1-5
V: TRBV4-1
CDR3: CASSQFFGTNQPQHF
DNA: TGCGCCAGCAGCCAATTCTTCGGGACAAATCAGCCCCAGCATTTT

size: -
D: TRBD2
J: TRBJ2-7
V: TRBV28
CDR3: CASSTSGGTYEQYF
DNA: TGTGCCAGCAGTACTAGCGGGGGGACCTACGAGCAGTACTTC

size: -
D: TRBD1
J: TRBJ2-2
V: TRBV5-1
CDR3: CASSGTGVMTAGELFF
DNA: TGCGCCAGCAGCGGAACAGGGGTTATGACGGCCGGGGAGCTGTTTTTT

size: -
D: TRBD2
J: TRBJ2-3
V: TRBV29-1
CDR3: CSVAASGSTDTQYF
DNA: TGCAGCGTTGCGGCTAGCGGGAGCACAGATACGCAGTATTTT

size: once
D: TRBD1
J: TRBJ1-5
V: TRBV11-1
CDR3: CASSRGTGGNQPQHF
DNA: TGTGCCAGCAGCCGAGGGACAGGGGGCAATCAGCCCCAGCATTTT

size: once
D: TRBD1
J: TRBJ1-3
V: TRBV10-3
CDR3: CAISTERGPGNTIYF
DNA: TGTGCCATCAGTACCGAAAGGGGGCCCGGAAACACCATATATTTT

size: -
D: TRBD1
J: TRBJ2-7
V: TRBV5-1
CDR3: CASSRTGEGFEQYF
DNA: TGCGCCAGCAGCCGGACAGGAGAAGGGTTCGAGCAGTACTTC

size: -
D: -
J: TRBJ2-2
V: TRBV30
CDR3: CAWSVLTGELFF
DNA: TGTGCCTGGAGTGTACTCACCGGGGAGCTGTTTTTT

size: -
D: TRBD1
J: TRBJ2-1
V: TRBV6-1
CDR3: CASREPGTGGVFF
DNA: TGTGCCAGCAGAGAACCCGGGACAGGTGGGGTGTTCTTC

size: once
D: -
J: TRBJ2-1
V: TRBV10-3
CDR3: CAIRVGGNGNEQFF
DNA: TGTGCCATCAGGGTCGGAGGGAACGGCAATGAGCAGTTCTTC

size: -
D: -
J: TRBJ1-2
V: TRBV29-1
CDR3: CSVGGGRADGYTF
DNA: TGCAGCGTTGGGGGGGGCAGGGCGGATGGCTACACCTTC

size: -
D: TRBD1
J: TRBJ2-2
V: TRBV5-1
CDR3: CASSSTWTGGTGELFF
DNA: TGCGCCAGCAGCTCGACTTGGACAGGGGGCACCGGGGAGCTGTTTTTT

size: -
D: -
J: TRBJ2-7
V: TRBV18
CDR3: CASSPPGGGDEQYF
DNA: TGTGCCAGCTCACCACCTGGAGGGGGCGACGAGCAGTACTTC

size: -
D: -
J: TRBJ1-1
V: TRBV19
CDR3: CASSIVHQNTEAFF
DNA: TGTGCCAGTAGTATAGTACACCAGAACACTGAAGCTTTCTTT

size: -
D: -
J: TRBJ1-2
V: TRBV19
CDR3: CASSPGLRGYGYTF
DNA: TGTGCCAGTAGCCCTGGACTCAGGGGCTATGGCTACACCTTC

size: once
D: -
J: TRBJ2-3
V: TRBV18
CDR3: CASSPPFTDTQYF
DNA: TGTGCCAGCTCACCACCCTTCACAGATACGCAGTATTTT

size: few
D: TRBD1
J: TRBJ2-5
V: TRBV30
CDR3: CAWEGQGGETQYF
DNA: TGTGCCTGGGAAGGACAGGGGGGAGAGACCCAGTACTTC

size: -
D: -
J: TRBJ2-7
V: TRBV2
CDR3: CASSEGGQSHYEQYF
DNA: TGTGCCAGCAGTGAAGGTGGGCAGAGCCACTACGAGCAGTACTTC

size: once
D: -
J: TRBJ2-3
V: TRBV5-1
CDR3: CASSLDLPSTDTQYF
DNA: TGCGCCAGCAGCTTGGACCTACCTAGCACAGATACGCAGTATTTT

size: -
D: TRBD1
J: TRBJ2-7
V: TRBV18
CDR3: CASSPSDREPGYEQYF
DNA: TGTGCCAGCTCACCTTCGGACAGGGAGCCGGGCTACGAGCAGTACTTC

size: -
D: TRBD2
J: TRBJ2-7
V: TRBV5-6
CDR3: CASSETGLAATCEQYF
DNA: TGTGCCAGCAGCGAAACAGGACTAGCGGCTACCTGCGAGCAGTACTTC

size: -
D: TRBD1
J: TRBJ2-5
V: TRBV15
CDR3: CATSSPAGGRETQYF
DNA: TGTGCCACCAGCAGCCCGGCAGGGGGCCGAGAGACCCAGTACTTC

size: -
D: -
J: TRBJ2-7
V: TRBV6-5
CDR3: CASSYRTATGEQYF
DNA: TGTGCCAGCAGTTACCGGACAGCTACTGGAGAGCAGTACTTC

size: -
D: -
J: TRBJ1-2
V: TRBV29-1
CDR3: CSAELDTGYGYTF
DNA: TGCAGCGCCGAACTGGACACCGGCTATGGCTACACCTTC

size: -
D: -
J: TRBJ2-5
V: TRBV7-9
CDR3: CASSRTKRGQETQYF
DNA: TGTGCCAGCAGCCGGACCAAACGGGGCCAAGAGACCCAGTACTTC

size: -
D: -
J: TRBJ2-7
V: TRBV4-1
CDR3: CASSQGGPPFYEQYF
DNA: TGCGCCAGCAGCCAAGGGGGGCCTCCATTCTACGAGCAGTACTTC

size: -
D: -
J: TRBJ1-5
V: TRBV9
CDR3: CASSKGVNSNQPQHF
DNA: TGTGCCAGCAGCAAGGGGGTTAATAGCAATCAGCCCCAGCATTTT

size: -
D: -
J: TRBJ2-2
V: TRBV5-1
CDR3: CASSLEGRGGPGELFF
DNA: TGCGCCAGCAGCTTGGAAGGACGCGGGGGCCCCGGGGAGCTGTTTTTT

size: -
D: -
J: TRBJ1-4
V: TRBV6-5
CDR3: CASSYSTGATNEKLFF
DNA: TGTGCCAGCAGTTACTCTACAGGAGCAACTAATGAAAAACTGTTTTTT

size: -
D: -
J: TRBJ1-1
V: TRBV7-2
CDR3: CASSLAAGPFEAFF
DNA: TGTGCCAGCAGCTTAGCCGCAGGCCCCTTTGAAGCTTTCTTT

size: -
D: -
J: TRBJ2-1
V: TRBV19
CDR3: CASSPQQWVISNNEQFF
DNA: TGTGCCAGTAGTCCCCAACAGTGGGTCATATCCAACAATGAGCAGTTCTTC

size: -
D: TRBD1
J: TRBJ1-2
V: TRBV30
CDR3: CAWNQGAGYTF
DNA: TGTGCCTGGAACCAGGGGGCTGGCTACACCTTC